Listed below are T cell receptor beta chains from one sample, sequenced in a study of OX40 agonist ivuxolimab in advanced cancers. Profiled with immunoSEQ multiplex PCR; TCRdb holds only in-frame clones, not every one. The repertoire holds tens of thousands of clones, with around 90% as singletons. Sample: CD4+ or CD8+ T cells sorted from blood, taken in a trial of the OX40 agonist ivuxolimab. Source of these receptors: an adult with an advanced solid tumor such as melanoma, head and neck, liver or kidney cancer. The CDR3 runs from the conserved cysteine through the conserved F or W. D genes are given only for firm matches. Expanded clones are given a class, and other clones once, few, many or no size at all.

cdr3_aa	cdr3_nt	clone_size	v_call	j_call	d_call
CASSIGLTLNQPQHF	TGTGCCAGTAGTATAGGGTTGACACTGAATCAGCCCCAGCATTTT	NA	TRBV19	TRBJ1-5	NA
CASATGQGVNEQFF	TGTGCTAGTGCCACGGGACAGGGGGTAAATGAGCAGTTCTTC	NA	TRBV12-5	TRBJ2-1	TRBD1
CAWVGTAGVGYNEQFF	TGTGCCTGGGTGGGAACAGCGGGAGTGGGGTACAATGAGCAGTTCTTC	NA	TRBV30	TRBJ2-1	TRBD2
CASSQDGFVNNEQFF	TGCGCCAGCAGCCAAGATGGGTTTGTCAACAATGAGCAGTTCTTC	NA	TRBV4-3	TRBJ2-1	NA
CASSAIGGSLSYEQYF	TGTGCCAGCAGCGCCATCGGGGGCTCGCTCTCCTACGAGCAGTACTTC	NA	TRBV11-2	TRBJ2-7	NA
CASSLGGSGLYEQYF	TGTGCCAGCAGCTTGGGCGGGAGCGGGCTCTACGAGCAGTACTTC	NA	TRBV5-4	TRBJ2-7	TRBD2
CASSPTPRGPYEQYF	TGTGCCAGCAGTCCAACCCCACGGGGGCCCTACGAGCAGTACTTC	NA	TRBV27	TRBJ2-7	NA
CASSVRGYAEAFF	TGTGCCAGCAGTGTGAGGGGGTATGCTGAAGCTTTCTTT	NA	TRBV6-1	TRBJ1-1	NA
CASSQSIQAGSGANVLTF	TGCGCCAGCAGTCAATCGATTCAAGCGGGATCTGGGGCCAACGTCCTGACTTTC	NA	TRBV23-1	TRBJ2-6	TRBD2
CASSPAGQETQYF	TGCGCCAGCAGTCCGGCGGGTCAAGAGACCCAGTACTTC	NA	TRBV10-1	TRBJ2-5	NA
CASSLSGSITEQYF	TGTGCCAGCAGCTTAAGCGGGAGTATTACCGAGCAGTACTTC	NA	TRBV5-4	TRBJ2-7	TRBD2
CASSVGPTTGVSGNTIYF	TGTGCCAGCAGCGTCGGCCCTACGACAGGGGTCTCTGGAAACACCATATATTTT	NA	TRBV9	TRBJ1-3	TRBD1
CASSSLGGQGADTQYF	TGTGCCAGCAGTTCCCTTGGCGGCCAGGGCGCAGATACGCAGTATTTT	NA	TRBV6-5	TRBJ2-3	NA
CASSPPGLAGGATDTQYF	TGTGCCAGCAGCCCACCGGGACTAGCGGGAGGCGCCACAGATACGCAGTATTTT	NA	TRBV7-2	TRBJ2-3	TRBD2
CASSLSGTGGQETQYF	TGTGCCAGCAGCTTATCCGGGACAGGGGGGCAAGAGACCCAGTACTTC	NA	TRBV7-2	TRBJ2-5	TRBD1
CASSATGAETQYF	TGTGCCAGCAGCGCGACAGGGGCAGAGACCCAGTACTTC	NA	TRBV7-2	TRBJ2-5	TRBD1
CASSRIQGYGYTF	TGTGCCAGCAGTAGAATACAGGGATATGGCTACACCTTC	NA	TRBV27	TRBJ1-2	NA
CASSPWWAQPQHF	TGCGCCAGCAGCCCCTGGTGGGCCCAGCCCCAGCATTTT	NA	TRBV4-3	TRBJ1-5	NA
CASSPQAGPGELFF	TGCGCCAGCAGCCCTCAGGCCGGGCCCGGGGAGCTGTTTTTT	NA	TRBV5-1	TRBJ2-2	NA
CATSRDIGYYATIYF	TGTGCCACCAGCAGAGATATTGGATATTATGCCACCATATATTTT	NA	TRBV15	TRBJ1-3	NA
CASSQGRIDTQYF	TGTGCCAGCAGCCAAGGGAGAATCGATACGCAGTATTTT	NA	TRBV7-2	TRBJ2-3	NA
CANSLDTEAFF	TGTGCCAACTCCCTCGATACTGAAGCTTTCTTT	NA	TRBV18	TRBJ1-1	NA
CASSLGAYNEQFF	TGTGCCAGCAGCTTAGGAGCGTACAATGAGCAGTTCTTC	NA	TRBV11-2	TRBJ2-1	NA
CASNVPGTQNTEAFF	TGTGCCAGCAACGTTCCCGGGACACAGAACACTGAAGCTTTCTTT	NA	TRBV2	TRBJ1-1	NA
CASSQGPYNEQFF	TGCGCCAGCAGCCAGGGACCTTACAATGAGCAGTTCTTC	NA	TRBV4-3	TRBJ2-1	NA
CASNFGGGGQETQYF	TGTGCCAGCAACTTCGGGGGCGGGGGTCAAGAGACCCAGTACTTC	NA	TRBV7-6	TRBJ2-5	NA
CASSPREGQTNQPQHF	TGTGCCAGCAGCCCCCGAGAGGGACAGACGAATCAGCCCCAGCATTTT	NA	TRBV4-2	TRBJ1-5	TRBD1
CASSVTGTGGIYEQYF	TGTGCCAGCTCCGTTACCGGGACAGGGGGCATCTACGAGCAGTACTTC	once	TRBV18	TRBJ2-7	TRBD1
CASSIRDTQYF	TGTGCCAGTAGTATAAGGGATACGCAGTATTTT	NA	TRBV19	TRBJ2-3	NA
CASSLGWLNTEAFF	TGTGCCAGCAGCTTAGGCTGGCTAAACACTGAAGCTTTCTTT	NA	TRBV7-2	TRBJ1-1	NA
CASSVGGTGELFF	TGTGCCAGCAGCGTAGGGGGTACCGGGGAGCTGTTTTTT	NA	TRBV9	TRBJ2-2	NA
CASSTTSGGYNEQFF	TGTGCCAGCAGCACCACTAGCGGGGGTTACAATGAGCAGTTCTTC	NA	TRBV11-1	TRBJ2-1	TRBD2
CASSRGANVLTF	TGTGCCAGTAGTAGGGGGGCCAACGTCCTGACTTTC	NA	TRBV19	TRBJ2-6	NA
CASSKRESYNEQFF	TGTGCCAGCAGTAAGCGGGAGTCCTACAATGAGCAGTTCTTC	once	TRBV6-5	TRBJ2-1	TRBD2